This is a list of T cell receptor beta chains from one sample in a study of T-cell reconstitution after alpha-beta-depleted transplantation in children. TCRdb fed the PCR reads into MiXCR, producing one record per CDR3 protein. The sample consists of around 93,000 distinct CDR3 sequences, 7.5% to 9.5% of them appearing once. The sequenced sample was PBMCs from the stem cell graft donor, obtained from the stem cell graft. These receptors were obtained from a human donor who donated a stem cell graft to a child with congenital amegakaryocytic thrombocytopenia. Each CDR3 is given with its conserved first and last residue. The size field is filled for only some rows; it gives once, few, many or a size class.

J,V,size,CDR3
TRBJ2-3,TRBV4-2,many,CASSQDLVGAEDTQYF
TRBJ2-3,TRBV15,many,CATSRPGTAHTDTQYF
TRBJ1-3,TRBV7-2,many,CASSFGASSSGNTIYF
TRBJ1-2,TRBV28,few,CASVPGVGYGYTF
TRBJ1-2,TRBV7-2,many,CASSLEGDPRGNTF
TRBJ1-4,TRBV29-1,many,CSVERGEKLFF
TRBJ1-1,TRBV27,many,CASSLDQYTEAFF
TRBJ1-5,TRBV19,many,CASSDRYSNQPQHF
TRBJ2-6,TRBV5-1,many,CASSLVGANVLTF
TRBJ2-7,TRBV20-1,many,CSARGGIGASYEQYF
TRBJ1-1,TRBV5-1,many,CASSFAVSGTEAFF
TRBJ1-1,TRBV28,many,CASSKLTYNTEAFF
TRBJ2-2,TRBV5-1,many,CASSPTRAGLNTGELFF
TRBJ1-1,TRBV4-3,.,CASSQDRARGTEAFF
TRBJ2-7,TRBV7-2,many,CASSLAKGSGGDYEQYF
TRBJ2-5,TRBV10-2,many,CASFSGETQYF
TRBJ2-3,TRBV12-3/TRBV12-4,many,CASSPLADTQYF
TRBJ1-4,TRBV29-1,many,CSVKDSLNEKLFF
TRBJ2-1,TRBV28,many,CASSPRDSYFEQFF
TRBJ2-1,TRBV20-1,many,CSARRRESSYNEQFF
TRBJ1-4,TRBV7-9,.,CASSNWDRINEKLFF
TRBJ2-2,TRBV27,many,CASSPGQGRGGELFF
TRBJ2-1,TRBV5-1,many,CASSLGGRGDNEQFF
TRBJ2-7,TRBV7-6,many,CSSSSALAGREEQYF
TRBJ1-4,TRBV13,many,CASSFRRGLNEKLFF
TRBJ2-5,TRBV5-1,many,CASSLAGGSGETQYF
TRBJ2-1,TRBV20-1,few,CSASGGGAAEYNEQFF
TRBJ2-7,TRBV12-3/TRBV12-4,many,CASSLFRGVEQYF
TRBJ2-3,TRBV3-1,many,CASSPARTTDTQYF
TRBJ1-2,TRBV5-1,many,CASSSGGRNYGYTF
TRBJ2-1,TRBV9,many,CASSVSGALYNEQFF
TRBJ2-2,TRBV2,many,CASSRGTSGYTGELFF
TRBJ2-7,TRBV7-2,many,CASSLVSGGAYEQYF
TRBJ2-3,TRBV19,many,CASNPRAETDTQYF
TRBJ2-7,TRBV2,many,CASSEVLLGNLWGGSYEQYF
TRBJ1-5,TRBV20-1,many,CSASRDSIYYSNQPQHF
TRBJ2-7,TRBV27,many,CASSPHTTYEQYF
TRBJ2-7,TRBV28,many,CASSRDRGLDEQYF
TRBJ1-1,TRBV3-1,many,CASSGTDTNTEAFF
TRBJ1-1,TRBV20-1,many,CSARGSVSVNTEAFF
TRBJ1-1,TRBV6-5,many,CASSSPRAHHTEAFF
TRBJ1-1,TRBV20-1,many,CSAYGTADEAFF
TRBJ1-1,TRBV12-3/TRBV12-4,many,CASSLAAGLEAFF